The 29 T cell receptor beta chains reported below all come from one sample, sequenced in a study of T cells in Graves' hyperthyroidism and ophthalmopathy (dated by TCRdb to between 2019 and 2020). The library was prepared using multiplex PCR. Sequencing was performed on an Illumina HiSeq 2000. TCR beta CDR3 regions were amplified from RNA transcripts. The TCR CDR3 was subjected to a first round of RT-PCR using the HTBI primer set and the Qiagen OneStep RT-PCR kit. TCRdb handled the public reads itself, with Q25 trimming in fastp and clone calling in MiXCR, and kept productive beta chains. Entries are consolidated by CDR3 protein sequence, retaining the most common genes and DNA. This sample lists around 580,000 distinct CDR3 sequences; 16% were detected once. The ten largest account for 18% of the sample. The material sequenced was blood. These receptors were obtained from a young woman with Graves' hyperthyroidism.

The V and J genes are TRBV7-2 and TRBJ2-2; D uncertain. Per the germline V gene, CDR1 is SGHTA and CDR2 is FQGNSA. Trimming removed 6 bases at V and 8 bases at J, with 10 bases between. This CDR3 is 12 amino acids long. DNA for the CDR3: TGTGCCAGCAGGGAAACGGTGGGGGAGCTGTTTTTT. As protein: CASRETVGELFF. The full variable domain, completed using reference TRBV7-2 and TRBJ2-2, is GAGVSQSPSNKVTEKGKDVELRCDPISGHTALYWYRQSLGQGLEFLIYFQGNSAPDKSGLPSDRFSAERTGGSVSTLTIQRTQQEDSAVYLCASRETVGELFFGEGSRLTVL.

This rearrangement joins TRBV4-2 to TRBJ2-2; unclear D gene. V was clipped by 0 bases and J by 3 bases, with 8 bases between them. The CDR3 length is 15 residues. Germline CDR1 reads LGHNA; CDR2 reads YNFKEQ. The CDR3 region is CASSQDIPHTGELFF. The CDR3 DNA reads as TGTGCCAGCAGCCAAGATATACCCCACACCGGGGAGCTGTTTTTT.

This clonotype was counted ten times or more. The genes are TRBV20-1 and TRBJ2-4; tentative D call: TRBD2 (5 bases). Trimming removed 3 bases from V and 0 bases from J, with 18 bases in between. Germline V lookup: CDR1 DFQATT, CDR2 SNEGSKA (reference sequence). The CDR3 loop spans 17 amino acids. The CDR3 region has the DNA TGCAGTGCTAGCCGGCAGCTCCGGACTCTAGCCAAAAACATTCAGTACTTC. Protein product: CSASRQLRTLAKNIQYF.

The CDR3 nucleotides are TGTGCCAGCAGTTACAGAACTAGCGGGAGGAACAATGAGCAGTTCTTC. It yields the protein CASSYRTSGRNNEQFF. The rearrangement uses TRBV6-5 and TRBJ2-1; 12 nucleotides agree with TRBD2. This CDR3 region has 16 residues. Germline trimming cut 2 bases from V and 5 bases from J; bases unmatched to any gene: 4. Germline V gene data show CDR1 as MNHEY and CDR2 as SVGAGI.

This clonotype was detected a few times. Written as DNA, the CDR3 is TGTGCCAGCAGCCTACGGGGCGCTCCGGGATACGAGCAGTACTTC. This gives the protein CASSLRGAPGYEQYF. The chain combines TRBV5-4 with TRBJ2-7; the D gene could be TRBD1 or TRBD2 (5 bases each). Germline values: CDR1 SGHNT, CDR2 YYREEE (reference sequence). The CDR3 runs 15 residues. Between the trimmed V and J ends, which lost 4 bases and 4 bases, there was a span of 18 bases.

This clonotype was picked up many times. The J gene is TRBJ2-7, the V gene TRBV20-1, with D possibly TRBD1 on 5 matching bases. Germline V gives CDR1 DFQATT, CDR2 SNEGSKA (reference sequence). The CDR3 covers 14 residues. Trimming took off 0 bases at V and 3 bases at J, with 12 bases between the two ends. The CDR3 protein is CSAREVTVGYEQYF. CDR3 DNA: TGCAGTGCTAGAGAGGTGACAGTTGGCTACGAGCAGTACTTC.

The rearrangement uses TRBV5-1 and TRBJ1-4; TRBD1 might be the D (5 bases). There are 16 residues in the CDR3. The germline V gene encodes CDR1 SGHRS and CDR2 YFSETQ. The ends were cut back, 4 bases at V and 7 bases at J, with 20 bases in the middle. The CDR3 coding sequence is TGCGCCAGCAGCCCGGGTTCACAGGCAGGGACTGAAAAACTGTTTTTT. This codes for CASSPGSQAGTEKLFF.

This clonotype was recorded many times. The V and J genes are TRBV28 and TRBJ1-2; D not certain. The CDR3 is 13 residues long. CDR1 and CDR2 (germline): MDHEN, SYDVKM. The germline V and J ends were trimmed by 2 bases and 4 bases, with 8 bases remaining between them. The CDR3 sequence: CASSLVQPYGYTF. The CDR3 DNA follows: TGTGCCAGCAGTTTAGTGCAGCCCTATGGCTACACCTTC.

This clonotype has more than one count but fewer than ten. In DNA form, the CDR3 reads TGTGCCAGCAGCGCCCAGACCAACTATGGCTACACCTTC. Its translation is CASSAQTNYGYTF. The rearrangement links TRBV9 to TRBJ1-2; D unclear. Germline CDR1 and CDR2: SGDLS and YYNGEE. Trimming stripped 3 bases from V and 2 bases from J, with 8 bases between. The CDR3 consists of 13 residues. Filled out from reference TRBV9 and TRBJ1-2, the complete variable domain reads DSGVTQTPKHLITATGQRVTLRCSPRSGDLSVYWYQQSLDQGLQFLIQYYNGEERAKGNILERFSAQQFPDLHSELNLSSLELGDSALYFCASSAQTNYGYTFGSGTRLTVV.

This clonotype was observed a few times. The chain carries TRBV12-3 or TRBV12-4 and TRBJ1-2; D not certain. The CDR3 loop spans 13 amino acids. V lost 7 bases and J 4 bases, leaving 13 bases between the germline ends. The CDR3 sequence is CASTILGGYGYTF. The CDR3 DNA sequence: TGTGCCAGCACCATTTTGGGTGGCTATGGCTACACCTTC.

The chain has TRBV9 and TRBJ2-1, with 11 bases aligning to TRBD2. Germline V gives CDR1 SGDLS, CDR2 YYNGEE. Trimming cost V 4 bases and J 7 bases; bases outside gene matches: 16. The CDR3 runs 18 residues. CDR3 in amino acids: CASSRIPPLAGGINEQFF. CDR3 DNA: TGTGCCAGCAGCCGAATACCCCCCTTAGCGGGGGGGATAAATGAGCAGTTCTTC.

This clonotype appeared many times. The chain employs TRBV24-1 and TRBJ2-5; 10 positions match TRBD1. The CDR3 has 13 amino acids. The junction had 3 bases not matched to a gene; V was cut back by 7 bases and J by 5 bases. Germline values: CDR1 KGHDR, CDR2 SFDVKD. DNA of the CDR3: TGTGCCACCAGCGGACAGGGGGTTGAGACCCAGTACTTC. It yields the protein CATSGQGVETQYF.

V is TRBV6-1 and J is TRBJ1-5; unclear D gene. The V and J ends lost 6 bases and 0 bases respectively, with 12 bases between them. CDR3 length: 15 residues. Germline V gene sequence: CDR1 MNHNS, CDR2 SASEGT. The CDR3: CASRRPTNSNQPQHF. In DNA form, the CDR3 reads TGTGCCAGCAGGAGGCCGACCAATAGCAATCAGCCCCAGCATTTT.

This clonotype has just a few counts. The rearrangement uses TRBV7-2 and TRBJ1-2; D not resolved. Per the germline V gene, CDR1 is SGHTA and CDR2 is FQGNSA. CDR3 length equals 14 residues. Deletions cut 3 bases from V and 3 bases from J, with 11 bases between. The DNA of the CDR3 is TGTGCCAGCAGCTTTGTGGGTCGAGACTATGGCTACACCTTC. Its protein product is CASSFVGRDYGYTF.

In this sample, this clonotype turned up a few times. The chain's CDR3 is CASSLEWGEQFF. CDR3 DNA sequence: TGCGCCAGCAGCCTCGAATGGGGTGAGCAGTTCTTC. The gene calls are TRBV5-1 and TRBJ2-1; D unresolved. Trimming pared 4 bases from V and 9 bases from J, leaving 11 bases between. Germline CDR1 is SGHRS and CDR2 is YFSETQ. The CDR3 has 12 amino acids.

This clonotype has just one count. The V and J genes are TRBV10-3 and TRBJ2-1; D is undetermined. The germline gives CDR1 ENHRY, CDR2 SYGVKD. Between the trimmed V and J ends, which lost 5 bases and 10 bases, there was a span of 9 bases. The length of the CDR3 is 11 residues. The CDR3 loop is CAISKETEQFF. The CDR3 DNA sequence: TGTGCCATCAGTAAGGAGACAGAGCAGTTCTTC.

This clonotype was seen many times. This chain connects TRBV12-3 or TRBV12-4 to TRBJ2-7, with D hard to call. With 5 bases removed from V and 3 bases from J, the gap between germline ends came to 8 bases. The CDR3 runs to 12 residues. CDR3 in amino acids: CASSKTGYEQYF. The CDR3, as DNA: TGTGCCAGCAGTAAGACGGGCTACGAGCAGTACTTC.

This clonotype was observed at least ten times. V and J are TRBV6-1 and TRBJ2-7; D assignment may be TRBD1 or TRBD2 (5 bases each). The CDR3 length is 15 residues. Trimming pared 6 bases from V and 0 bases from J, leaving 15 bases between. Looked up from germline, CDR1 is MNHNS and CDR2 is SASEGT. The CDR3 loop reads CASRRGPSLSYEQYF. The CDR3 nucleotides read TGTGCCAGCAGGAGGGGACCGTCGCTCTCCTACGAGCAGTACTTC.

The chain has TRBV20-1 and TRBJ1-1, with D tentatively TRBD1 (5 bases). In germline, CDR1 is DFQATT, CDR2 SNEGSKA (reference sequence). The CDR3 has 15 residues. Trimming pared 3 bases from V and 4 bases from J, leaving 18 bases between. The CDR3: CSAREGAIVGTEAFF. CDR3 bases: TGCAGTGCTAGGGAAGGGGCGATTGTGGGCACTGAAGCTTTCTTT.

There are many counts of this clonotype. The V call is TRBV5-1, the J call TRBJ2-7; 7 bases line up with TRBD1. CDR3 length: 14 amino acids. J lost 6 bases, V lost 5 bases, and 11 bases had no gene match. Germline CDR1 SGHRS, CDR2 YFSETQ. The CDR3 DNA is TGCGCCAGCAGAACCTCACAGGGGAAGGGCGAGCAGTACTTC. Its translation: CASRTSQGKGEQYF.

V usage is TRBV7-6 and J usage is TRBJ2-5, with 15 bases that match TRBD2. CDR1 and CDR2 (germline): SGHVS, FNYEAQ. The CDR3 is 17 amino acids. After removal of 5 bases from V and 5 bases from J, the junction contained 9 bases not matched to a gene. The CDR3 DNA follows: TGTGCCAGCAGCCCCTGGACTAGCGGGAGGGCCGGGGAGACCCAGTACTTC. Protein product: CASSPWTSGRAGETQYF.

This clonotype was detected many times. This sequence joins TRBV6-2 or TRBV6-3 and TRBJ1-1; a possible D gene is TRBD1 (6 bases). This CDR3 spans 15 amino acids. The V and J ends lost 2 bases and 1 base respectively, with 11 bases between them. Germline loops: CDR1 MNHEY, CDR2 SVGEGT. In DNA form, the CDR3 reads TGTGCCAGCAGTTACCCGGCGGGGGCGAACACTGAAGCTTTCTTT. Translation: CASSYPAGANTEAFF.

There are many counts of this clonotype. The CDR3 loop is CSARRQGTYEQYF. The CDR3 DNA is TGCAGTGCTAGACGGCAGGGAACCTACGAGCAGTACTTC. This chain links TRBV20-1 with TRBJ2-7; possible D gene TRBD1, 5 bases. The CDR3 is 13 residues long. The germline V and J ends were trimmed by 2 bases and 2 bases, with 10 bases remaining between them. Germline V gene data show CDR1 as DFQATT and CDR2 as SNEGSKA (reference sequence).

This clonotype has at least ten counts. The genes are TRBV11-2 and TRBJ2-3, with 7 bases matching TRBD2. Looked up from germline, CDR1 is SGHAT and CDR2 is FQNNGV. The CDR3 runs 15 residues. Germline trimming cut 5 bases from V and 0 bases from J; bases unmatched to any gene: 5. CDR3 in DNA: TGTGCCAGCAGCCCTAGCGGACTTAGCACAGATACGCAGTATTTT. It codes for CASSPSGLSTDTQYF.

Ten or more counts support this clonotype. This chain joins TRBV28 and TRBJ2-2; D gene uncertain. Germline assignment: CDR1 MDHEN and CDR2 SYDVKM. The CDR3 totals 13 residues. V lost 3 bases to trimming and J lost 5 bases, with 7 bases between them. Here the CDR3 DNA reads TGTGCCAGCAGTTTTCCCCTTACCGGGGAGCTGTTTTTT. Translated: CASSFPLTGELFF.

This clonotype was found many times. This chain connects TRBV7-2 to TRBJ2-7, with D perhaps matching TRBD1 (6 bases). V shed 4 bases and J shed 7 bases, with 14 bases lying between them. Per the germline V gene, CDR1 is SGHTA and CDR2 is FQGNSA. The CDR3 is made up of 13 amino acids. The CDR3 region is CASSSKQGGEQYF. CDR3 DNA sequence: TGTGCCAGCAGCTCGAAACAGGGCGGGGAGCAGTACTTC. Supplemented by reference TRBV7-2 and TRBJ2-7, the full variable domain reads GAGVSQSPSNKVTEKGKDVELRCDPISGHTALYWYRQSLGQGLEFLIYFQGNSAPDKSGLPSDRFSAERTGGSVSTLTIQRTQQEDSAVYLCASSSKQGGEQYFGPGTRLTVT.

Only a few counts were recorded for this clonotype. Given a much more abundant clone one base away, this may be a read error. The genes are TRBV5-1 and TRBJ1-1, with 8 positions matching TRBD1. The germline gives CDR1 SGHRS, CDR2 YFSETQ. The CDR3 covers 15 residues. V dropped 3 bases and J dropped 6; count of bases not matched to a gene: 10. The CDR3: CASSSAGGKGAEAFF. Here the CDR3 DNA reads TGCGCCAGCAGCTCGGCAGGGGGCAAGGGAGCTGAAGCTTTCTTT.

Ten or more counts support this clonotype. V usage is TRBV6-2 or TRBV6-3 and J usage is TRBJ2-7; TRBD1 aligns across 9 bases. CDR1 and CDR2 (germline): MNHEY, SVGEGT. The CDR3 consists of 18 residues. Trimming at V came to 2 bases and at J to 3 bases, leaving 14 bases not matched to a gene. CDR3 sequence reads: CASSYPGTGLYSDYEQYF. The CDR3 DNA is TGTGCCAGCAGTTACCCCGGGACAGGGCTATATTCGGACTACGAGCAGTACTTC.

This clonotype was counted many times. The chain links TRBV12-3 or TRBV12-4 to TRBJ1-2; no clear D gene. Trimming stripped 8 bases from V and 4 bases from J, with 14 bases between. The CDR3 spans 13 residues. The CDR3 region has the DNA TGTGCCAGCTCATCCCGCGGAAGCTATGGCTACACCTTC. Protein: CASSSRGSYGYTF.